This T cell receptor (beta chain) was sequenced in a study of tissue T cells after allogeneic stem cell transplantation (dated by TCRdb to 2022 to 2024). Regarding the research as a whole: The study profiled TCR beta repertoires in many tissues obtained from research autopsies of patients with and without GVHD, and also in mouse models of GVHD. The human part of the study was a prospective observational study with no blinding and no randomization.

Relative to germline, V is 4 bases shorter and J is 1 base shorter, with 8 bases between their ends. CDR1 and CDR2, looked up from the germline V gene (reference sequence), are FNHDT and SITEND. The CDR3 spans 13 residues, from the cysteine through the phenylalanine. Shown are 36 bases from within the CDR3, in frame from base 1. Concerning this clone itself: No antigen is known for it. This receptor came from a mouse, so its gene names and germline sequences are mouse ones too. The CDR3 extends 1 residue past the end of the read, so its final part is completed from the germline J gene.

Library preparation employed the immunoSEQ multiplex PCR assay. TCRbeta CDR3 sequencing was done by Adaptive Biotechnologies at survey depth, reporting CDR3 sequences, V/J genes, productive frequency and template counts. Amplification of TCR beta CDR3 regions started from genomic DNA instead of RNA. Per the original workflow: Jensen-Shannon divergence served to quantify pairwise repertoire overlap between tissues, with 0 meaning identical and 1 meaning complete divergence. Tissues were grouped by single-linkage agglomerative hierarchical clustering of pairwise JSD values, and the clustering results were shown as dendrograms. GLIPH2 was run on all patient samples with simulation_depth 1000, kmer_min_depth 3 and cdr3_length_cutoff 8, and groups with more than two unique CDR3s were retained. A standardized tissue-overlap score extrapolated Jaccard GLIPH-group overlap across patients to a standard repertoire size of 1000 clones. Linear mixed-effect models, with tissue included as a fixed effect and individual included as a random effect, were used to assess associations of diversity with clinical or experimental variables. TCRdb limited this immuneACCESS table to in-frame rearrangements with V and J called. A share of clones is missing; checked studies link under half to unresolved V genes, and the rest is unexplained. Clone size and the V and J calls come from that table; the DNA yielded D and trimming. In all, the sample holds tens of thousands of clones, and 55% to 80% of those were seen once. The ten largest clones add up to 0.65% to 0.75% of the sample.

Before genomic DNA isolation with the DNeasy Blood & Tissue Kit, mouse tissues were minced with razor blades in buffered saline. What the research found in general, with its limitations: Within patients, how anatomically similar tissues were was a major factor shaping TCR repertoire composition, regardless of disease or transplant status. Which tissue TCRs were alloreactive or antigen-specific was not determined in the study, and some of the clones might have been host cells that persisted. Few T cell clones were found to be shared across patients, but shared repertoire signatures across patients were revealed in a tissue-specific fashion by motif-based clustering. Blood and spleen T cells captured only a limited portion of the TCR repertoire detected in tissues, in both patients and mice. The patient cohort was small and clinically heterogeneous, and sampling depth was acknowledged as a limitation.

This clonotype was sampled from a female BALB/c mouse in good health. The MHC haplotype carried by mice of this strain is H2-d. The chain is made from TRBV19 and TRBJ1-1, with TRBD1 as a weak D call on 6 bases. The sequenced material came from spleen. The CDR3 region reads CASSPTGNTEVFF. The DNA read from the CDR3 is TGTGCCAGCAGTCCGACAGGGAACACAGAAGTCTTC.